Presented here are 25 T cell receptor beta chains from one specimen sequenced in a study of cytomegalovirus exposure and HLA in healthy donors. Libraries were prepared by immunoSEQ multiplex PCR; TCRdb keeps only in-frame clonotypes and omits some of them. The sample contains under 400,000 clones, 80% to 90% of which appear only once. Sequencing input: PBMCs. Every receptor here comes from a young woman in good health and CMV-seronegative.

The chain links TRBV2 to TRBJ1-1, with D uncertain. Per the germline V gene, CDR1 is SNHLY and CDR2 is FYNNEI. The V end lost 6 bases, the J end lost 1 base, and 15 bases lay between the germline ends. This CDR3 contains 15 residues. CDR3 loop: CASRSPGVQNTEAFF. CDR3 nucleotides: TGTGCCAGCAGGTCCCCCGGGGTTCAGAACACTGAAGCTTTCTTT.

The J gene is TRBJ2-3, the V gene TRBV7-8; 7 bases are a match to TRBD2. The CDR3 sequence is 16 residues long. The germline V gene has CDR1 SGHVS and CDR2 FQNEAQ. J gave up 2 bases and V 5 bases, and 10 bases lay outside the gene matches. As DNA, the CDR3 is TGTGCCAGCAGCGAAGGGGCTAGCGGATCCACAGATACGCAGTATTTT. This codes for CASSEGASGSTDTQYF.

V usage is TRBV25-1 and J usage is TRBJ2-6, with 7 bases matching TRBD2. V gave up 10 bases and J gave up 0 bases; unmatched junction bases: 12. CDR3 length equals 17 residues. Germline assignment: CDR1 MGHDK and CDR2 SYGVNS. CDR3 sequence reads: CATYGEGPHSGANVLTF. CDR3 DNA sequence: TGTGCCACCTACGGGGAGGGGCCTCACTCTGGGGCCAACGTCCTGACTTTC. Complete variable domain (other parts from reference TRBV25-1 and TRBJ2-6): EADIYQTPRYLVIGTGKKITLECSQTMGHDKMYWYQQDPGMELHLIHYSYGVNSTEKGDLSSESTVSRIRTEHFPLTLESARPSHTSQYLCATYGEGPHSGANVLTFGAGSRLTVL.

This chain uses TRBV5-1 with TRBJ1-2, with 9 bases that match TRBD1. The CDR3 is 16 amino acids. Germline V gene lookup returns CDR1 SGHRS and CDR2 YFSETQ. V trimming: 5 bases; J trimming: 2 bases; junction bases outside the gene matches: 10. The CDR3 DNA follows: TGCGCCAGCAGTAATTACGGGACAGGGAAGAACTATGGCTACACCTTC. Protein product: CASSNYGTGKNYGYTF.

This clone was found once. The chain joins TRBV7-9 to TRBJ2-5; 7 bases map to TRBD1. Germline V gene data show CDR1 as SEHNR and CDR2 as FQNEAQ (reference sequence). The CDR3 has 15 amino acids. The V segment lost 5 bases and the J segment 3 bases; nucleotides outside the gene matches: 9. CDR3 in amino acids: CASSLYSGGEETQYF. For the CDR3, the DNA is TGTGCCAGCAGCCTTTACTCAGGGGGTGAAGAGACCCAGTACTTC.

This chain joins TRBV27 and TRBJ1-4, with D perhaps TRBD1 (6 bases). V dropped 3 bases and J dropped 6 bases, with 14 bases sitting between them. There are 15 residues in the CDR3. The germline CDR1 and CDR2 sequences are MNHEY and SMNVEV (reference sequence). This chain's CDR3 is CASSFWGQRDEKLFF. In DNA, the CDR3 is TGTGCCAGCAGTTTCTGGGGGCAACGGGATGAAAAACTGTTTTTT.

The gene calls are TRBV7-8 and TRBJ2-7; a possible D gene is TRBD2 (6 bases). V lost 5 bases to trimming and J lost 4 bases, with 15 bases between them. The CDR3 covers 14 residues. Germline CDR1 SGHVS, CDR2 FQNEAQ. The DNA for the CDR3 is TGTGCCAGCAGCGGAGGGGACCACCCTTACGAGCAGTACTTC. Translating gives CASSGGDHPYEQYF.

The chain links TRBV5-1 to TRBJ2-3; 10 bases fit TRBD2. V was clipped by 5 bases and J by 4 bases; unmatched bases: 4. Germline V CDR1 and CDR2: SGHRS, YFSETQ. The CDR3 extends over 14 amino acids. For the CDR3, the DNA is TGCGCCAGCAGGGAAGGACTAGCGGCAGATACGCAGTATTTT. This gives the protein CASREGLAADTQYF.

The CDR3 DNA follows: TGTGCCAGCAGGAAAGGCGGGGGGGCAGATACGCAGTATTTT. Its protein product is CASRKGGGADTQYF. The rearrangement links TRBV28 to TRBJ2-3; TRBD2 aligns across 9 bases. V dropped 6 bases and J dropped 4; count of bases not matched to a gene: 5. Per germline, CDR1 MDHEN and CDR2 SYDVKM. CDR3 size: 14 residues.

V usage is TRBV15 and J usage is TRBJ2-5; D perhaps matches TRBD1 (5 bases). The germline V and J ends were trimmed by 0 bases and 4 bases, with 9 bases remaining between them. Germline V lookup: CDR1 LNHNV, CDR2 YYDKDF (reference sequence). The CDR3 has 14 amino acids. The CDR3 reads CATSREGVGETQYF. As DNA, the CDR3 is TGTGCCACCAGCAGAGAAGGGGTGGGAGAGACCCAGTACTTC.

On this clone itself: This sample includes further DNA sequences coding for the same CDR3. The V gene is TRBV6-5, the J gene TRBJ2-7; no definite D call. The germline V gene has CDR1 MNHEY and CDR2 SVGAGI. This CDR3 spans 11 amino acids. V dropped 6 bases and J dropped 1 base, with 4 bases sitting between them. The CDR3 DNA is TGTGCCAGCAGCGGGTCCTACGAGCAGTACTTC. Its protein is CASSGSYEQYF.

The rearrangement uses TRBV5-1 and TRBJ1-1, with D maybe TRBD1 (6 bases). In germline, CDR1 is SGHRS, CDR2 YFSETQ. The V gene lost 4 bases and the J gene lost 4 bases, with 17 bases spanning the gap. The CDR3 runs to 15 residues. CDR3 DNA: TGCGCCAGCAGCCTAGTGGGGGCAAGTGGCACTGAAGCTTTCTTT. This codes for CASSLVGASGTEAFF.

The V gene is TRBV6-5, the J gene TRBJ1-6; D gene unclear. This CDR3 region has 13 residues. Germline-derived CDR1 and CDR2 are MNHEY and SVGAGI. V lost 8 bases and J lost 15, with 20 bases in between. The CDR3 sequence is CASRRGGLEDLHF. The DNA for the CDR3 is TGTGCCAGCCGACGGGGAGGATTGGAAGACCTCCACTTT.

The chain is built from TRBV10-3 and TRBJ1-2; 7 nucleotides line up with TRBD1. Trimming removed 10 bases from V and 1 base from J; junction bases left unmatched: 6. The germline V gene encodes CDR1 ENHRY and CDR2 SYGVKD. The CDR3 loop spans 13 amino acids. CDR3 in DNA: TGTGCCAGTTCCCAGGGGGATAACTATGGCTACACCTTC. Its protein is CASSQGDNYGYTF.

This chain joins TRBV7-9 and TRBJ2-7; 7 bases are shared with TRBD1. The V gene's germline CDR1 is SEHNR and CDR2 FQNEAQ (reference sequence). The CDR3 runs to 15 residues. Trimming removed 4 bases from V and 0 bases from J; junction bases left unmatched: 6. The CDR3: CASSWGTVGSYEQYF. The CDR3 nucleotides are TGTGCCAGCAGCTGGGGGACAGTAGGCTCCTACGAGCAGTACTTC.

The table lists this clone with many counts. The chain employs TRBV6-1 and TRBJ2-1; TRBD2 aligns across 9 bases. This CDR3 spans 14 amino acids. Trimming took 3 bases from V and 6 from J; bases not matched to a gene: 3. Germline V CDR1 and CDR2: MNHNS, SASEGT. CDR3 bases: TGTGCCAGCAGTGACGCTAGCGGGACCAATGAGCAGTTCTTC. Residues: CASSDASGTNEQFF.

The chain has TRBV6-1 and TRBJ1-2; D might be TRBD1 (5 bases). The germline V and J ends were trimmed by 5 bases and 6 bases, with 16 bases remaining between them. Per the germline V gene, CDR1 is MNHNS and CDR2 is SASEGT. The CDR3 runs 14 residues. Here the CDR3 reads CASSLGGVGDGYTF. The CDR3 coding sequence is TGTGCCAGCAGTCTAGGAGGGGTAGGGGATGGCTACACCTTC.

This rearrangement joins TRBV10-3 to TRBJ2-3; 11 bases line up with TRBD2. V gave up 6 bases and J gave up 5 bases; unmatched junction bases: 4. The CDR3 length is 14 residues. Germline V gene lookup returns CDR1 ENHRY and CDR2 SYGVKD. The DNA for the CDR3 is TGTGCCATCAGGAGGGGACTAGCGGAAGATACGCAGTATTTT. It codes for CAIRRGLAEDTQYF.

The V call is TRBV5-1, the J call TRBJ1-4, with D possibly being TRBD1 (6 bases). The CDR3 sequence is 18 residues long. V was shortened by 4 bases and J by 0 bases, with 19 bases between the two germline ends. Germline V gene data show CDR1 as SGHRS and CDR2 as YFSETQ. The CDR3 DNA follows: TGCGCCAGCAGCCTCCGGGACATTAGCCCCGCAACTAATGAAAAACTGTTTTTT. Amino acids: CASSLRDISPATNEKLFF.

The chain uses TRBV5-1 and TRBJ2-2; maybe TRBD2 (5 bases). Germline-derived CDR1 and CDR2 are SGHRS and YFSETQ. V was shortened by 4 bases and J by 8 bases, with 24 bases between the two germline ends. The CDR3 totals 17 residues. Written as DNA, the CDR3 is TGCGCCAGCAGCCGGGGTGATGAATTACTCGCTGGGGGGGAGCTGTTTTTT. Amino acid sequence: CASSRGDELLAGGELFF.

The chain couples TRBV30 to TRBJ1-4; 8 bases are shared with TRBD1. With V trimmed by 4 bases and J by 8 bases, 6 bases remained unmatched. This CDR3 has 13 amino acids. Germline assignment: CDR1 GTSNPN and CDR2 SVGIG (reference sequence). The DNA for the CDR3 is TGTGCCTGGATGGGACAGGTTGGGGAAAAACTGTTTTTT. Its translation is CAWMGQVGEKLFF.

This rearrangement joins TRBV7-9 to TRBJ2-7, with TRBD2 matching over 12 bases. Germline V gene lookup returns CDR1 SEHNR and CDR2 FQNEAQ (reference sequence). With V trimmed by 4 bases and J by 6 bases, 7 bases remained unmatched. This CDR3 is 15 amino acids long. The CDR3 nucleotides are TGTGCCAGCAGCTCCCGACTAGCGGGAGATCGCGAGCAGTACTTC. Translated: CASSSRLAGDREQYF. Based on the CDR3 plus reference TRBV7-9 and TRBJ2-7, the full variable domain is DTGVSQNPRHKITKRGQNVTFRCDPISEHNRLYWYRQTLGQGPEFLTYFQNEAQLEKSRLLSDRFSAERPKGSFSTLEIQRTEQGDSAMYLCASSSRLAGDREQYFGPGTRLTVT.

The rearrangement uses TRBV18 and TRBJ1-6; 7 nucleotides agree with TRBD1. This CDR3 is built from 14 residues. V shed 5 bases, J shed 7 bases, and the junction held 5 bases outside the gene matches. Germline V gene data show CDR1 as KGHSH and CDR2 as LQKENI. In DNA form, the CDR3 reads TGTGCCAGCTCAAAGGACAGGACAAATTCACCCCTCCACTTT. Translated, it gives CASSKDRTNSPLHF.

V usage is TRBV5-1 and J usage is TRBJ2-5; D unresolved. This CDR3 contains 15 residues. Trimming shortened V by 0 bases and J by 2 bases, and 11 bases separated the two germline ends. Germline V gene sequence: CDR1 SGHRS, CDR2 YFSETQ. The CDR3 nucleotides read TGCGCCAGCAGCTTGGACGTCACTTCACAAGAGACCCAGTACTTC. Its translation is CASSLDVTSQETQYF.

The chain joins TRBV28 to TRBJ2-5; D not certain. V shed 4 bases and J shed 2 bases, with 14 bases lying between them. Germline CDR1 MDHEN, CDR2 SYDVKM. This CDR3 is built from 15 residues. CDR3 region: CASSSLAVEQETQYF. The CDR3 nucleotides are TGTGCCAGCAGTTCCCTCGCGGTGGAGCAAGAGACCCAGTACTTC.